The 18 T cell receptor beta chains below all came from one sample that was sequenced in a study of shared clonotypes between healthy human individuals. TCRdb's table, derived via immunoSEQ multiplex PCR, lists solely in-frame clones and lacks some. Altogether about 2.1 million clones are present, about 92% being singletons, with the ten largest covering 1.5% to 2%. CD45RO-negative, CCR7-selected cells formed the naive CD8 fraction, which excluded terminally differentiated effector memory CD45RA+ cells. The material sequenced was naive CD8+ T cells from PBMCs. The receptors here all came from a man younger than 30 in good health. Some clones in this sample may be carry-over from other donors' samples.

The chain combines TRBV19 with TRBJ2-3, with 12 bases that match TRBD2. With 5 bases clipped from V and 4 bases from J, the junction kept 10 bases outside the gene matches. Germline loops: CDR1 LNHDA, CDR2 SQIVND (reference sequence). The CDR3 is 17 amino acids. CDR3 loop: CASSQTSGSPPSDTQYF. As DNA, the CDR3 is TGTGCCAGTAGTCAGACTAGCGGGAGCCCTCCCTCAGATACGCAGTATTTT.

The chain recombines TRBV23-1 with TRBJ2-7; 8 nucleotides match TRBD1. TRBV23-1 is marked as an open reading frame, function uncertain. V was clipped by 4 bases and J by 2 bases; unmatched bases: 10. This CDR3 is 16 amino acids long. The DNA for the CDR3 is TGCGCCAGCAGTCGAACGACAGGGGTTAGGGCCTACGAGCAGTACTTC. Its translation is CASSRTTGVRAYEQYF.

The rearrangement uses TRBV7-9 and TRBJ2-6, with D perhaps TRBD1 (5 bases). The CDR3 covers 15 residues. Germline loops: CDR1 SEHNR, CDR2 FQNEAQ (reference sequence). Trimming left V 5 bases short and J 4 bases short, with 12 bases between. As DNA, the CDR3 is TGTGCCAGCAGCCCCTTGAACAGGGGGGCCAACGTCCTGACTTTC. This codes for CASSPLNRGANVLTF.

The CDR3 loop reads CASSWRGSNQPQHF. DNA of the CDR3: TGTGCCAGTAGTTGGCGTGGTAGCAATCAGCCCCAGCATTTT. This chain links TRBV19 with TRBJ1-5; D uncertain. The CDR3 length is 14 residues. The V end was cut by 5 bases, the J end by 0 bases, with 8 bases between. Per germline, CDR1 LNHDA and CDR2 SQIVND (reference sequence).

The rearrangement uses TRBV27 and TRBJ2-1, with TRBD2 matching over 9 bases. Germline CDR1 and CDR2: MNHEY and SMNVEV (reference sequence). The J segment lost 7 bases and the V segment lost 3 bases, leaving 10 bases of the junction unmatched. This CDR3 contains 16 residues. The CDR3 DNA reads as TGTGCCAGCAGTTTGTTGGGGACTAGCTCGACAAATGAGCAGTTCTTC. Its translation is CASSLLGTSSTNEQFF.

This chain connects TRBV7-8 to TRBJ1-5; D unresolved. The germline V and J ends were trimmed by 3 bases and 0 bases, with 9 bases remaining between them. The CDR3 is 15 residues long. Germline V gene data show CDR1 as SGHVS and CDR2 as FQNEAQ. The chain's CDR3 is CASSFGIYSNQPQHF. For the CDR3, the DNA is TGTGCCAGCAGCTTCGGGATTTATAGCAATCAGCCCCAGCATTTT.

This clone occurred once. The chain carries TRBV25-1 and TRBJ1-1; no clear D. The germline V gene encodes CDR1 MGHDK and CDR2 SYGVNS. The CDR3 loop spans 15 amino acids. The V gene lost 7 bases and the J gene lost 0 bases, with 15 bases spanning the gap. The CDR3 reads CASISGGRLNTEAFF. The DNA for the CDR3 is TGTGCCAGCATCAGTGGAGGGAGACTGAACACTGAAGCTTTCTTT.

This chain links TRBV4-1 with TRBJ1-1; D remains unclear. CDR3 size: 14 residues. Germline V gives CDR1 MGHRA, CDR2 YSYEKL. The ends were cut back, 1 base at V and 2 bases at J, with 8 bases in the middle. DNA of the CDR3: TGCGCCAGCAGCCAAGCTCTAGCAAACACTGAAGCTTTCTTT. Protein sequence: CASSQALANTEAFF.

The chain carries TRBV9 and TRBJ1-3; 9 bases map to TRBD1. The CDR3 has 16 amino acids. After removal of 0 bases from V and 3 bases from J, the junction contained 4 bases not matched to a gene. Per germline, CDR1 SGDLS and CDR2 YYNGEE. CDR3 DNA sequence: TGTGCCAGCAGCGTAGGGACAGGGGCAATTGGAAACACCATATATTTT. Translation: CASSVGTGAIGNTIYF.

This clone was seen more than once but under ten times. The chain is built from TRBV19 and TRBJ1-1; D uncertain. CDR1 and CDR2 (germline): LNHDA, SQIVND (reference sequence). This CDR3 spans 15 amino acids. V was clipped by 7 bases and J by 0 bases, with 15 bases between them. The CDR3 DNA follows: TGTGCCAGTATAAACGATCTCGGGATGAACACTGAAGCTTTCTTT. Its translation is CASINDLGMNTEAFF.

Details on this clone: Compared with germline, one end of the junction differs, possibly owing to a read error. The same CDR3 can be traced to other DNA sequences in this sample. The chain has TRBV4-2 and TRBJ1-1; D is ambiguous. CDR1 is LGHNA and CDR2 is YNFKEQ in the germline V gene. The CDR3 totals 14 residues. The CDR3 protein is CASSQDGVGTEAFF. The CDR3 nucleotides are TGTGCCAGCAGTCAAGACGGGGTTGGCACTGAAGCTTTCTTT.

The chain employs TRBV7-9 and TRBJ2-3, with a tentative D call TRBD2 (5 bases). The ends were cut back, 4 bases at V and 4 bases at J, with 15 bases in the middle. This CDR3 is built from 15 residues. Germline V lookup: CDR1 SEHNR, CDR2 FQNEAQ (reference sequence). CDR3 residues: CASSSERAGPDTQYF. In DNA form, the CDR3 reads TGTGCCAGCAGCTCGGAGAGGGCTGGCCCAGATACGCAGTATTTT.

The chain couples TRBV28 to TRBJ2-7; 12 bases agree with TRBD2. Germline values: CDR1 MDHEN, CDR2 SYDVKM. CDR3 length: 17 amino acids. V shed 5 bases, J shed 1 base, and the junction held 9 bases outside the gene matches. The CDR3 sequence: CASSLAWTSGISYEQYF. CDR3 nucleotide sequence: TGTGCCAGCAGTCTAGCATGGACTAGCGGGATTTCCTACGAGCAGTACTTC.

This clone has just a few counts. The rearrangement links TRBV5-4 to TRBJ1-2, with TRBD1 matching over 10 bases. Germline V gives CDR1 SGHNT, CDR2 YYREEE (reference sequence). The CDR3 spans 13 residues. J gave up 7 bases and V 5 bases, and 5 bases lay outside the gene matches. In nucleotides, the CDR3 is TGTGCCAGCAGACCGGGACAGGGGCCTGGCTACACCTTC. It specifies CASRPGQGPGYTF.

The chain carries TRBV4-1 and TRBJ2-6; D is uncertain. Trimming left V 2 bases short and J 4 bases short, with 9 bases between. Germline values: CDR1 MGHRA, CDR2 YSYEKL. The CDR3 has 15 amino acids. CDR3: CASSQLFGGANVLTF. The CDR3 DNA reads TGCGCCAGCAGCCAACTATTTGGAGGGGCCAACGTCCTGACTTTC.

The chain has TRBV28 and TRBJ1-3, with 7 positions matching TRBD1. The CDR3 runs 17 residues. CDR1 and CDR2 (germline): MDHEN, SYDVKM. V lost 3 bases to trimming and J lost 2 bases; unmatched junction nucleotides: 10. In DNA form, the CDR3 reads TGTGCCAGCAGTTTCCCCACGACGGGACAGACTGGAAACACCATATATTTT. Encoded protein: CASSFPTTGQTGNTIYF.

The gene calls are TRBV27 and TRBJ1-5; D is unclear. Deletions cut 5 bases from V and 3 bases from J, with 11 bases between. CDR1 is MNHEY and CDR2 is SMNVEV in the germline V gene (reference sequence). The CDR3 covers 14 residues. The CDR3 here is CASSPRTFNQPQHF. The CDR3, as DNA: TGTGCCAGCAGTCCCCGGACCTTCAATCAGCCCCAGCATTTT.

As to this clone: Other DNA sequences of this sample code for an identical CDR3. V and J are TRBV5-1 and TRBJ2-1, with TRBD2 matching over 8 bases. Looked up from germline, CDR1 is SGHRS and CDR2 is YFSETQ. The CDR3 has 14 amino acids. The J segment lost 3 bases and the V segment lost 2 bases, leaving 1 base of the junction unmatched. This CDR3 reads CASSLGTSYNEQFF. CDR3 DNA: TGCGCCAGCAGCTTAGGGACTAGCTACAATGAGCAGTTCTTC. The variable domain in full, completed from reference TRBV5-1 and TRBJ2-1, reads KAGVTQTPRYLIKTRGQQVTLSCSPISGHRSVSWYQQTPGQGLQFLFEYFSETQRNKGNFPGRFSGRQFSNSRSEMNVSTLELGDSALYLCASSLGTSYNEQFFGPGTRLTVL.